Listed below are T cell receptor beta chains from one sample, sequenced in a study of OX40 agonist ivuxolimab in advanced cancers. Here immunoSEQ multiplex PCR was the method, and the copy in TCRdb shows in-frame clones only, minus some. In the table there are tens of thousands of clones, roughly 87% of which are singletons. The sequenced sample was CD4+ or CD8+ T cells sorted from blood, obtained in a trial of the OX40 agonist ivuxolimab. These receptors originate from an adult with an advanced solid tumor such as melanoma, head and neck, liver or kidney cancer. Both conserved end residues are part of each CDR3. D genes are given only for firm matches. A clone size is listed for some rows: how often the clone was seen (once, few, many), or a class if it is expanded.

few | TRBJ1-6 | TRBV6-5 | - | TGTGCCAGCCGACGCGGGGGCAAATCACCCCTCCACTTT | CASRRGGKSPLHF
- | TRBJ2-3 | TRBV9 | TRBD2 | TGTGCCAGCAGCGTAGGGGGGTCCCGGGCGGGGGGCACAGATACGCAGTATTTT | CASSVGGSRAGGTDTQYF
- | TRBJ2-1 | TRBV28 | - | TGTGCCAGCAGTTTGGGAGGACTTAGTCATGAGCAGTTCTTC | CASSLGGLSHEQFF
- | TRBJ1-5 | TRBV18 | TRBD1 | TGTGCCAGCTCACCACTTCCGTCAGGGGGCGTTTCCAATCAGCCCCAGCATTTT | CASSPLPSGGVSNQPQHF
once | TRBJ2-7 | TRBV6-5 | TRBD1 | TGTGCCAGCAGTCTAGGACAGGGGTTCGAGCAGTACTTC | CASSLGQGFEQYF
- | TRBJ2-7 | TRBV5-1 | TRBD1 | TGCGCCAGCAGCTCGGGGACAGGGTCCTACGAGCAGTACTTC | CASSSGTGSYEQYF
- | TRBJ2-7 | TRBV10-3 | - | TGTGCCATCGGGCTAGTTGCTACGGAGCAGTACTTC | CAIGLVATEQYF
- | TRBJ2-5 | TRBV5-1 | - | TGCGCCAGCAGCCCCGGACACGGACAAGAGACCCAGTACTTC | CASSPGHGQETQYF
- | TRBJ1-4 | TRBV7-7 | - | TGTGCTAGCAGCCACGAACGACCAACTAATGAAAAACTGTTTTTT | CASSHERPTNEKLFF
- | TRBJ1-2 | TRBV11-2 | - | TGTGCCAGCAGGCAAGACAGTTCGTATGGCTACACCTTC | CASRQDSSYGYTF
- | TRBJ2-3 | TRBV10-2 | TRBD1 | TGCGCCAGCAGTAAGGACAGGGTTACAGATACGCAGTATTTT | CASSKDRVTDTQYF
- | TRBJ2-7 | TRBV6-6 | - | TGTGCCAGCAGTTGCCTTATGGCGGCGGGCTACGAGCAGTACTTC | CASSCLMAAGYEQYF
- | TRBJ1-2 | TRBV7-9 | - | TGTGCCATGGGGGGGCAGACAGGATCATATGGCTACACCTTC | CAMGGQTGSYGYTF
- | TRBJ2-7 | TRBV6-1 | - | TGTGCCAGCACCAACTTAGGCGGCGAGCAGTACTTC | CASTNLGGEQYF
- | TRBJ2-7 | TRBV6-5 | TRBD1 | TGTGCCAGCAGTTACTCTGGACAGGGCCCCTACGAGCAGTACTTC | CASSYSGQGPYEQYF
- | TRBJ1-3 | TRBV6-6 | TRBD1 | TGTGCCAGCAGTACGGGACAGGGGCTCTCTGGAAACACCATATATTTT | CASSTGQGLSGNTIYF
- | TRBJ2-2 | TRBV30 | - | TGTGCCTGGAGTCTAATTACCGGGGAGCTGTTTTTT | CAWSLITGELFF
few | TRBJ1-1 | TRBV30 | - | TGTGCCTGGCGGGAGAACACTGAAGCTTTCTTT | CAWRENTEAFF
- | TRBJ2-7 | TRBV7-2 | - | TGTGCCAGCAGCTTATATCGGGTCACAAGGTCTAATTCCTACGAGCAGTACTTC | CASSLYRVTRSNSYEQYF
- | TRBJ1-3 | TRBV10-3 | - | TGTGCCATCAGGAACAGAGTAGTCTCTGGAAACACCATATATTTT | CAIRNRVVSGNTIYF
- | TRBJ1-2 | TRBV5-4 | TRBD1 | TGTGCCAGCAGCCCGGACAGGTTCAACTATGGCTACACCTTC | CASSPDRFNYGYTF
- | TRBJ1-2 | TRBV6-5 | - | TGTGCCAGCAGTTATAGGGGAGAAGGCTACACCTTC | CASSYRGEGYTF
- | TRBJ1-5 | TRBV6-5 | TRBD1 | TGTGCCAGCAGTATCGATCAGGGGGTATCTCAGCCCCAGCATTTT | CASSIDQGVSQPQHF
- | TRBJ1-1 | TRBV4-1 | - | TGCGCCAGCAGCCAAGAGGGCGGGGTCACTGAAGCTTTCTTT | CASSQEGGVTEAFF
- | TRBJ2-1 | TRBV5-1 | TRBD1 | TGCGCCAGCAGCAAGACCGGACAGGCGAGCTCCTACAATGAGCAGTTCTTC | CASSKTGQASSYNEQFF
- | TRBJ1-2 | TRBV11-2 | TRBD1 | TGTGCCAGCAGCCCGCGACGGGACAGGGTAGAAGGCTACACCTTC | CASSPRRDRVEGYTF
- | TRBJ2-2 | TRBV6-1 | - | TGTGCCAGCAGTGAAGACATCTACGCGAACACCGGGGAGCTGTTTTTT | CASSEDIYANTGELFF
- | TRBJ2-7 | TRBV7-2 | TRBD2 | TGTGCCAGCAGCGAGGGGACTAGCGGCGAGCAGTACTTC | CASSEGTSGEQYF
- | TRBJ1-5 | TRBV6-1 | - | TGTGCCAGCAGTGAATCAGGGAATCAGCCCCAGCATTTT | CASSESGNQPQHF
- | TRBJ2-7 | TRBV7-9 | TRBD2 | TGTGCCAGCAGCTCCACTAGCGGGGGGGCAAGTGAGCAGTACTTC | CASSSTSGGASEQYF
few | TRBJ2-3 | TRBV19 | TRBD2 | TGTGCCAGTAGCCAACGACTAGCGGGGGATACAGATACGCAGTATTTT | CASSQRLAGDTDTQYF
- | TRBJ2-5 | TRBV5-5 | TRBD2 | TGTGCCAGCAGCTTGGACGGCGGGAGGGGAAAGACCCAGTACTTC | CASSLDGGRGKTQYF
- | TRBJ2-5 | TRBV5-4 | - | TGTGCCAGCAGCCCGACTAAGAGGAAACAAGAGACCCAGTACTTC | CASSPTKRKQETQYF
- | TRBJ2-7 | TRBV7-2 | - | TGTGCCAGCAGCTTAGGTTCCGGGGGAACCTCCCTTCTGTTTGAGCAGTACTTC | CASSLGSGGTSLLFEQYF
few | TRBJ2-5 | TRBV10-3 | - | TGTGCCATCAGTGACCCTACTATCACCAAGACCCAGTACTTC | CAISDPTITKTQYF
- | TRBJ2-2 | TRBV5-1 | TRBD2 | TGCGCCAGCAGCAATGGACTAGCGGGGGAGAAGACCGGGGAGCTGTTTTTT | CASSNGLAGEKTGELFF
- | TRBJ1-3 | TRBV6-1 | - | TGTGCCAGCAGTGTTGCGGGGAAGGGTGGAAACACCATATATTTT | CASSVAGKGGNTIYF
- | TRBJ2-7 | TRBV5-3 | TRBD2 | TGTGCCAGCAGCTTGGCCCCTAGCGGGGGGGGTGAGCAGTACTTC | CASSLAPSGGGEQYF
- | TRBJ1-6 | TRBV6-5 | - | TGTGCCAGCAGGCGCGCCTCCTCCTATAATTCACCCCTCCACTTT | CASRRASSYNSPLHF
- | TRBJ2-5 | TRBV4-1 | - | TGCGCCAGCAGCCAGGGGTTACTCGAGGAGACCCAGTACTTC | CASSQGLLEETQYF
- | TRBJ1-2 | TRBV29-1 | - | TGCAGCGTTCCGGGGGGATGGCACACCTTC | CSVPGGWHTF
- | TRBJ1-4 | TRBV2 | - | TGTGCCAGCAGGGCGTTCTTAGGGACATTGGGTGAAAAACTGTTTTTT | CASRAFLGTLGEKLFF
- | TRBJ1-6 | TRBV4-2 | TRBD1 | TGTGCCAGCAGACAGACAGGGGATAATTCACCCCTCCACTTT | CASRQTGDNSPLHF
- | TRBJ1-1 | TRBV30 | TRBD1 | TGTGCCTGGAACATAGCGGGACAGCAAGAAGCTTTCTTT | CAWNIAGQQEAFF
- | TRBJ2-3 | TRBV18 | TRBD2 | TGTGCCAGCTCACTCCTGCGGGGGGGCACAGATACGCAGTATTTT | CASSLLRGGTDTQYF
- | TRBJ1-2 | TRBV5-6 | - | TGTGCCAGCAATAGGGACACCTATGGCTACACCTTC | CASNRDTYGYTF
- | TRBJ2-3 | TRBV7-2 | TRBD2 | TGTGCCAGCAGCTTCCCCTTAGCGGGGGAGTACACAGATACGCAGTATTTT | CASSFPLAGEYTDTQYF
- | TRBJ2-2 | TRBV7-2 | - | TGTGCCAGCAGCAGAAGGGCCGGCACCGGGGAGCTGTTTTTT | CASSRRAGTGELFF
- | TRBJ2-7 | TRBV7-9 | TRBD1 | TGTGCCAGCAGCTTGGGGACAGTTGTTTACGAGCAGTACTTC | CASSLGTVVYEQYF
- | TRBJ2-2 | TRBV27 | - | TGTGCCAGCAGGCGACCGGGACCTAACACCGGGGAGCTGTTTTTT | CASRRPGPNTGELFF
- | TRBJ1-2 | TRBV5-4 | - | TGTGCCAGCAGCTTAAATGCCCAGGAGGGCTACACCTTC | CASSLNAQEGYTF
- | TRBJ2-1 | TRBV7-2 | - | TGTGCCAGCAGCTTAGAGGTGGGGCGCGCGTCCTACAATGAGCAGTTCTTC | CASSLEVGRASYNEQFF
once | TRBJ2-5 | TRBV5-5 | - | TGTGCCAGCAGCTTGGGGGGTAACAGAGAAGAGACCCAGTACTTC | CASSLGGNREETQYF
- | TRBJ2-5 | TRBV27 | TRBD1 | TGTGCCAGCACCCAGACAGGGACAGGGGAGGAGACCCAGTACTTC | CASTQTGTGEETQYF